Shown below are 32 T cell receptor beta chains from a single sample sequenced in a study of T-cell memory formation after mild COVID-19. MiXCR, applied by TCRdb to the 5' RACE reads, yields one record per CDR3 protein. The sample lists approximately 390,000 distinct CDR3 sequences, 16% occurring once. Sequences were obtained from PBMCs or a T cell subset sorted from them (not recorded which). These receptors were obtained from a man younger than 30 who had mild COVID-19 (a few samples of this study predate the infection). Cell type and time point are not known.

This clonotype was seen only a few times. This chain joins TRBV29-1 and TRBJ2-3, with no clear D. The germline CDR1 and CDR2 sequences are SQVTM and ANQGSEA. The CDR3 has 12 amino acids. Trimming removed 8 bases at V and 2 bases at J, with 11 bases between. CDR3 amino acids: CSIQTDTDTQYF. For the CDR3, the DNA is TGCAGCATCCAGACCGACACAGATACGCAGTATTTT.

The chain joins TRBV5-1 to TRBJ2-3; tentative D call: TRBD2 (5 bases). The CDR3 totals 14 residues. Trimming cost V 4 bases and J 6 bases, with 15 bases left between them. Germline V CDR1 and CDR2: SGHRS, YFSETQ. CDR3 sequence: CASSPRTGLDTQYF. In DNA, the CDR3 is TGCGCCAGCAGCCCTCGGACTGGCCTCGATACGCAGTATTTT.

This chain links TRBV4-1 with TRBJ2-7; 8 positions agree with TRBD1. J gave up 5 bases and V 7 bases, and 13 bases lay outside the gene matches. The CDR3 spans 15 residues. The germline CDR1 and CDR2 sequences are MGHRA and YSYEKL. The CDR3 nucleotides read TGCGCCAGCACTAACCGACTGGACAGGGTAAACGAGCAGTACTTC. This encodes CASTNRLDRVNEQYF.

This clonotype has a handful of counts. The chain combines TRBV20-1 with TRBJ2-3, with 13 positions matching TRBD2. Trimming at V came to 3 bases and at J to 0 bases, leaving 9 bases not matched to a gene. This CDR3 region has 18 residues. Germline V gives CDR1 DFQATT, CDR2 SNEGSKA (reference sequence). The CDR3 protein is CSASRTSGGLPSTDTQYF. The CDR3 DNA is TGCAGTGCTAGTCGGACTAGCGGGGGCCTCCCTAGCACAGATACGCAGTATTTT.

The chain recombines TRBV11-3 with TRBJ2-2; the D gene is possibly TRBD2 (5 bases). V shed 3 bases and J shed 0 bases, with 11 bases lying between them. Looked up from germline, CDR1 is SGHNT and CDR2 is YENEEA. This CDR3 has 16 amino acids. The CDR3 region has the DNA TGTGCCAGCAGCTTTGGCGGGTCCGCGAACACCGGGGAGCTGTTTTTT. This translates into CASSFGGSANTGELFF. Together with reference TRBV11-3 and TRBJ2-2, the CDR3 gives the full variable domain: EAGVVQSPRYKIIEKKQPVAFWCNPISGHNTLYWYLQNLGQGPELLIRYENEEAVDDSQLPKDRFSAERLKGVDSTLKIQPAELGDSAVYLCASSFGGSANTGELFFGEGSRLTVL.

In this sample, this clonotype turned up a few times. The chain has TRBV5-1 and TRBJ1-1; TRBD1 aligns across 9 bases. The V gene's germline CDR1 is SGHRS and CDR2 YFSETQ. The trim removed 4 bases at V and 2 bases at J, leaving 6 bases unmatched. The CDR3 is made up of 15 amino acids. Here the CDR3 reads CASSRTGDPNTEAFF. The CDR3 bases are TGCGCCAGCAGCCGGACAGGGGACCCAAACACTGAAGCTTTCTTT.

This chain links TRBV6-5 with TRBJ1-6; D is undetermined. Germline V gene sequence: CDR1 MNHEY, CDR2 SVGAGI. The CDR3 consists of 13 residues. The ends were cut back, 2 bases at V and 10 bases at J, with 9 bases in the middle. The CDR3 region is CASSYEAGSPLHF. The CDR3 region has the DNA TGTGCCAGCAGTTACGAAGCTGGGTCACCCCTCCACTTT.

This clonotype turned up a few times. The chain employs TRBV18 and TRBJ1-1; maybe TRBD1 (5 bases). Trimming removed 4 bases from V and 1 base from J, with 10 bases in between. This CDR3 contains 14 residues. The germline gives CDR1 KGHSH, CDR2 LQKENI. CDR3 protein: CASSHRDGNTEAFF. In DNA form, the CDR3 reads TGTGCCAGCTCACACCGGGACGGGAACACTGAAGCTTTCTTT.

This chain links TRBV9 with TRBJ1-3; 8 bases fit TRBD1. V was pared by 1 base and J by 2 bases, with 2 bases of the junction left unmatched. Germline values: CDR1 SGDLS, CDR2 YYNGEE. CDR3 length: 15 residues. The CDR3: CASSVRTGTGNTIYF. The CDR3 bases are TGTGCCAGCAGCGTACGGACAGGGACTGGAAACACCATATATTTT.

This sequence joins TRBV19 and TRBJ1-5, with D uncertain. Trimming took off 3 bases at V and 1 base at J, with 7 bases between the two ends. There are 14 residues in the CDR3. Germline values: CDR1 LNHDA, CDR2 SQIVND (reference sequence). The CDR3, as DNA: TGTGCCAGTAGTATCATTGGGAGCAATCAGCCCCAGCATTTT. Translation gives CASSIIGSNQPQHF.

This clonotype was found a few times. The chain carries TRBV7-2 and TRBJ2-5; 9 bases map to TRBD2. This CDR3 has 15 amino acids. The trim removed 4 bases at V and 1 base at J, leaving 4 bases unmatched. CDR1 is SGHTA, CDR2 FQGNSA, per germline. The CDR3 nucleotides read TGTGCCAGCAGCTCTGTGACTAGCGGCCAAGAGACCCAGTACTTC. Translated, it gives CASSSVTSGQETQYF.

The CDR3 is CASSQDPGKPGEQYF. For the CDR3, the DNA is TGTGCCAGCAGCCAAGATCCGGGGAAACCGGGAGAGCAGTACTTC. The chain recombines TRBV3-1 with TRBJ2-7, with a weak D call TRBD2 (5 bases). There are 15 residues in the CDR3. The V gene lost 0 bases and the J gene lost 7 bases, with 16 bases spanning the gap. Germline CDR1 LGHDT, CDR2 YNNKEL (reference sequence).

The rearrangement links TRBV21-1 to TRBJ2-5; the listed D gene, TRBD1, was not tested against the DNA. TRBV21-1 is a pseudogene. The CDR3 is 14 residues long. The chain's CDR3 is CASMPPGGGETQYF. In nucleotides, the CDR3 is TGTGCCAGCATGCCCCCGGGGGGGGGAGAGACCCAGTACTTC.

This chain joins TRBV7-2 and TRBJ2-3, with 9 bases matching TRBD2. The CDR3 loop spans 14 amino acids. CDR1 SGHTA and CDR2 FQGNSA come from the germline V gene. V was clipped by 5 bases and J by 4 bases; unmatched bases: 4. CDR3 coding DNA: TGTGCCAGCAGCACAGGGACTAGCTCAGATACGCAGTATTTT. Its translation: CASSTGTSSDTQYF.

This chain's CDR3 is CASSPSQATNEKLFF. The CDR3 bases are TGCGCCAGCAGTCCTTCACAAGCAACTAATGAAAAACTGTTTTTT. The V call is TRBV23-1, the J call TRBJ1-4; the D is unclear. TRBV23-1 is assigned to the ORF class and has an uncertain function. The V gene lost 4 bases and the J gene lost 0 bases, with 9 bases spanning the gap. This CDR3 has 15 amino acids.

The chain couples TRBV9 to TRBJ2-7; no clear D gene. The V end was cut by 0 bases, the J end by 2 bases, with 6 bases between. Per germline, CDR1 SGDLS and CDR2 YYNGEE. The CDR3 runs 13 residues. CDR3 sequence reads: CASSVGGPYEQYF. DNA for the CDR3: TGTGCCAGCAGCGTAGGAGGCCCCTACGAGCAGTACTTC.

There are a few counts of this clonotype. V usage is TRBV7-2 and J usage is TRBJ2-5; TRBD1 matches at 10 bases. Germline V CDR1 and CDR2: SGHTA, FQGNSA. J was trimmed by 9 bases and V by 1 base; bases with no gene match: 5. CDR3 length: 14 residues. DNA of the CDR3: TGTGCCAGCAGCTTAGAGGGACAGGGGTCACCCCAGTACTTC. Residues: CASSLEGQGSPQYF.

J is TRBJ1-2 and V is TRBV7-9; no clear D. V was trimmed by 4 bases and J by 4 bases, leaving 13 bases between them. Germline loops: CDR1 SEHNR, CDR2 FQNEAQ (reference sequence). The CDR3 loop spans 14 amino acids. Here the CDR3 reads CASSSDGRLYGYTF. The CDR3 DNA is TGTGCCAGCAGCTCTGACGGACGGCTCTATGGCTACACCTTC.

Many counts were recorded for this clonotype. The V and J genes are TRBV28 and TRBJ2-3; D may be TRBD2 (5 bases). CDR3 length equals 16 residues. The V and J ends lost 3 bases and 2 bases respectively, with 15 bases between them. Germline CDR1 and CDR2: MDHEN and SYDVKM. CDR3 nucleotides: TGTGCCAGCAGTTTTATTGAGGGTGCCCCCACAGATACGCAGTATTTT. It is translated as CASSFIEGAPTDTQYF.

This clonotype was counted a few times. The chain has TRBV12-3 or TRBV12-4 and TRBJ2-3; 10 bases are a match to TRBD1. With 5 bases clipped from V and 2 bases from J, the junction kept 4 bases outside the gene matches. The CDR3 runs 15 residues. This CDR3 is CASSPGTGDTDTQYF. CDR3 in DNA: TGTGCCAGCAGTCCCGGGACAGGGGACACAGATACGCAGTATTTT.

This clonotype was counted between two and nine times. CDR3 nucleotides: TGCAGCGTTGAGACCAACGGAAAGACCCAGTACTTC. Its translation: CSVETNGKTQYF. The chain combines TRBV29-1 with TRBJ2-5; D remains unclear. V was shortened by 3 bases and J by 6 bases, with 11 bases between the two germline ends. Germline assignment: CDR1 SQVTM and CDR2 ANQGSEA. This CDR3 contains 12 residues.

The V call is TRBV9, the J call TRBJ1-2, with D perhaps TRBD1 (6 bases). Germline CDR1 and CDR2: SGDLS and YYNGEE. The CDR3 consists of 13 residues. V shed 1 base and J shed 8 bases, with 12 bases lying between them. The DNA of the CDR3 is TGTGCCAGCAGCGTACAGGGGTATCGCGGCTACACCTTC. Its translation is CASSVQGYRGYTF.

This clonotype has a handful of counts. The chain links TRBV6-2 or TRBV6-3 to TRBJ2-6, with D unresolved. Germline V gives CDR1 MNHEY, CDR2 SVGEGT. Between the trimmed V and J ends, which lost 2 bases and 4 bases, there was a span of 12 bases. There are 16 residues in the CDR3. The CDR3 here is CASSYLLLPGANVLTF. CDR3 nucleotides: TGTGCCAGCAGTTACCTCCTGCTCCCAGGGGCCAACGTCCTGACTTTC.

CDR3 nucleotides: TGTGCCAGCAGCGTAGAGATCGGGGCCGGGGAGACCCAGTACTTC. As protein: CASSVEIGAGETQYF. This chain joins TRBV9 and TRBJ2-5; D possibly uses TRBD1 or TRBD2 (5 bases each). The CDR3 length is 15 residues. Germline-derived CDR1 and CDR2 are SGDLS and YYNGEE. The V and J ends lost 0 bases and 5 bases respectively, with 14 bases between them.

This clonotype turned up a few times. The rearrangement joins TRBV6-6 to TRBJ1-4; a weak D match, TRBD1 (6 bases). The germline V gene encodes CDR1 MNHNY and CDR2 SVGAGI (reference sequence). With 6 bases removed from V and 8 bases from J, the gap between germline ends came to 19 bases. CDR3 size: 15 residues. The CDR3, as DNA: TGTGCCAGCAGCCTTACAGGGACGCCGGGGGAAAAACTGTTTTTT. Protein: CASSLTGTPGEKLFF.

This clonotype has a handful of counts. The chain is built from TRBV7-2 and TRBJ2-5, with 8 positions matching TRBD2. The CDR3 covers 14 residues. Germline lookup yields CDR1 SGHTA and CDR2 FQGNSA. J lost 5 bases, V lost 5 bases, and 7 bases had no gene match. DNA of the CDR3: TGTGCCAGCAGCCAGACTAGCGTTTGGGAGACCCAGTACTTC. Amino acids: CASSQTSVWETQYF.

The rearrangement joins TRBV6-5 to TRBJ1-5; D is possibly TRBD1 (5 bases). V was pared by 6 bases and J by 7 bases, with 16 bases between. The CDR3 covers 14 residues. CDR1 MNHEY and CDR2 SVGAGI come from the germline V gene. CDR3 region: CASSLVRGRQPQHF. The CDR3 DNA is TGTGCCAGCAGCCTTGTTCGGGGGAGACAGCCCCAGCATTTT.

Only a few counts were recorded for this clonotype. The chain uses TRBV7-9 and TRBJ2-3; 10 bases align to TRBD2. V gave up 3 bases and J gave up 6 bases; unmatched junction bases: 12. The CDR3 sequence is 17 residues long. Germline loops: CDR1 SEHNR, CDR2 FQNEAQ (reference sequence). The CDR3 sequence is CASSFGPSGGSGDTQYF. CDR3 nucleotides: TGTGCCAGCAGCTTTGGCCCTAGCGGGGGCAGTGGGGATACGCAGTATTTT.

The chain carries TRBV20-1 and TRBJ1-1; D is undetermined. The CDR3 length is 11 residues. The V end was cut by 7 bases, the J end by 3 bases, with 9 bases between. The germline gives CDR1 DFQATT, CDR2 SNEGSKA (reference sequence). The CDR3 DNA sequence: TGCAGTGTACCGCTTTACACTGAAGCTTTCTTT. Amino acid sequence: CSVPLYTEAFF.

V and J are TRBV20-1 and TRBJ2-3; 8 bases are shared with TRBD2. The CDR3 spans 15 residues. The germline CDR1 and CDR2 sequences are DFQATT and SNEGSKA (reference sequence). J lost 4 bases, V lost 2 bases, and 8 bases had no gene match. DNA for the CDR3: TGCAGTGCTAGACCGGGACTAGGAATGTCAGATACGCAGTATTTT. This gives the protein CSARPGLGMSDTQYF.

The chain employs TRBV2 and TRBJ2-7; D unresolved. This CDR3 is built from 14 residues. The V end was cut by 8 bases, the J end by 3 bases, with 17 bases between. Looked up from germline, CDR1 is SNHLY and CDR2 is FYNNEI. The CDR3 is CASLRIGRSYEQYF. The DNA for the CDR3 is TGTGCCAGCCTGCGGATCGGACGGAGCTACGAGCAGTACTTC.

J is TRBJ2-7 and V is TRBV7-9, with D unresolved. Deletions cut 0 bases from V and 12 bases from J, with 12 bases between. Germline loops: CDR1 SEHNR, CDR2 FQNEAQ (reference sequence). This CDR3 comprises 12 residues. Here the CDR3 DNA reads TGTGCCAGCAGCTTAGCGGACGGATATGGGTACTTC. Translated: CASSLADGYGYF.